The next 18 T cell receptor beta chains were all read from a single sample in a study of OX40 agonist ivuxolimab in advanced cancers. Using immunoSEQ multiplex PCR, the repertoire was profiled, and TCRdb retains in-frame clones only, with some absent. Of 98,000 or so clones in the sample, roughly 94% were seen once. The sample in question was CD4+ or CD8+ T cells sorted from blood, obtained in a trial of the OX40 agonist ivuxolimab. The source of these receptors is an adult with an advanced solid tumor such as melanoma, head and neck, liver or kidney cancer.

The chain links TRBV19 to TRBJ1-2; no definite D call. This CDR3 region has 16 residues. V lost 5 bases and J lost 6, with 22 bases in between. The V gene's germline CDR1 is LNHDA and CDR2 SQIVND (reference sequence). The CDR3 loop reads CASSPYGRALRDGYTF. CDR3 sequence (DNA): TGTGCCAGTAGTCCATACGGACGGGCCCTCAGAGATGGCTACACCTTC.

The chain carries TRBV19 and TRBJ2-1, with TRBD2 matching 12 bases. Germline CDR1 and CDR2: LNHDA and SQIVND (reference sequence). J gave up 5 bases and V 4 bases, and 3 bases lay outside the gene matches. The CDR3 extends over 15 amino acids. The DNA of the CDR3 is TGTGCCAGTAGTAGGACTAGCGGGAAGAACAATGAGCAGTTCTTC. Translation gives CASSRTSGKNNEQFF.

The chain combines TRBV27 with TRBJ1-3, with D possibly being TRBD1 (5 bases). From germline, CDR1 is MNHEY and CDR2 SMNVEV (reference sequence). The V end lost 0 bases, the J end lost 8 bases, and 29 bases lay between the germline ends. The CDR3 extends over 20 amino acids. The CDR3 spells CASSLSPAGRPGGGRDTIYF. The CDR3 DNA follows: TGTGCCAGCAGTTTATCCCCGGCCGGCCGACCGGGGGGAGGGCGGGACACCATATATTTT.

The chain is built from TRBV18 and TRBJ2-7; a weak D match, TRBD2 (6 bases). This CDR3 has 16 residues. The germline gives CDR1 KGHSH, CDR2 LQKENI. V lost 2 bases to trimming and J lost 1 base, with 15 bases between them. In DNA form, the CDR3 reads TGTGCCAGCTCACCAATATCGGCGGGAACGTCCTACGAGCAGTACTTC. Translation: CASSPISAGTSYEQYF.

The chain carries TRBV7-8 and TRBJ1-2, with no clear D. The CDR3 runs to 15 residues. The V gene's germline CDR1 is SGHVS and CDR2 FQNEAQ. V lost 5 bases to trimming and J lost 0 bases, with 13 bases between them. Written as DNA, the CDR3 is TGTGCCAGCAGCCATCCCCTGGGATCTAACTATGGCTACACCTTC. Residues: CASSHPLGSNYGYTF. Full variable domain (rest looked up from reference TRBV7-8 and TRBJ1-2): GAGVSQSPRYKVAKRGQDVALRCDPISGHVSLFWYQQALGQGPEFLTYFQNEAQLDKSGLPSDRFFAERPEGSVSTLKIQRTQQEDSAVYLCASSHPLGSNYGYTFGSGTRLTVV.

V usage is TRBV6-5 and J usage is TRBJ1-2; D call uncertain. The ends were cut back, 0 bases at V and 5 bases at J, with 4 bases in the middle. CDR1 is MNHEY and CDR2 is SVGAGI in the germline V gene. The CDR3 consists of 12 residues. This CDR3 is CASSYSRYGYTF. The CDR3 DNA reads as TGTGCCAGCAGTTACTCCCGGTATGGCTACACCTTC.

This clone was found once. The genes are TRBV15 and TRBJ1-5; D is unresolved. The CDR3 contains 13 residues. Germline V gene data show CDR1 as LNHNV and CDR2 as YYDKDF (reference sequence). Trimming shortened V by 3 bases and J by 8 bases, and 11 bases separated the two germline ends. CDR3 nucleotide sequence: TGTGCCACCAGCAGCATCGGAGAAGAGCCCCAGCATTTT. It translates to CATSSIGEEPQHF.

The chain links TRBV7-8 to TRBJ2-1; 10 bases fit TRBD1. The germline V gene encodes CDR1 SGHVS and CDR2 FQNEAQ. The CDR3 length is 19 residues. The ends lost 5 bases at V and 0 bases at J; junction bases unmatched: 13. The CDR3 here is CASSHPQGDRGLSYNEQFF. For the CDR3, the DNA is TGTGCCAGCAGCCACCCCCAAGGGGACAGGGGACTCTCCTACAATGAGCAGTTCTTC.

The V gene is TRBV7-2, the J gene TRBJ2-7, with TRBD2 matching over 10 bases. The CDR3 has 16 amino acids. The germline V gene has CDR1 SGHTA and CDR2 FQGNSA. The V gene end was trimmed by 2 bases and the J gene end by 4 bases; junction bases not matched to a gene: 8. The CDR3 loop is CASSLTPSSGSYEQYF. CDR3 nucleotides: TGTGCCAGCAGCTTAACCCCTTCTAGCGGGAGTTACGAGCAGTACTTC.

Here the CDR3 reads CASRVQGPRSAQHF. CDR3 coding DNA: TGTGCCAGTCGCGTTCAGGGGCCCCGGTCTGCCCAGCATTTT. The chain recombines TRBV19 with TRBJ1-5, with a possible D match to TRBD1 (6 bases). V was trimmed by 8 bases and J by 11 bases, leaving 22 bases between them. Germline values: CDR1 LNHDA, CDR2 SQIVND (reference sequence). The CDR3 is 14 residues long.

This rearrangement joins TRBV6-5 to TRBJ2-6; D unclear. CDR3 length: 12 residues. Germline V lookup: CDR1 MNHEY, CDR2 SVGAGI. V was trimmed by 5 bases and J by 4 bases, leaving 3 bases between them. The CDR3 loop reads CASSGGANVLTF. The CDR3 DNA is TGTGCCAGCAGTGGGGGGGCCAACGTCCTGACTTTC.

The chain links TRBV10-3 to TRBJ1-1, with a weak D call TRBD1 (5 bases). This CDR3 contains 15 residues. CDR1 is ENHRY and CDR2 is SYGVKD in the germline V gene. V was clipped by 7 bases and J by 2 bases, with 17 bases between them. CDR3 protein: CAINRYAGPNTEAFF. The CDR3 coding sequence is TGTGCCATCAACCGATACGCAGGGCCTAACACTGAAGCTTTCTTT.

This rearrangement joins TRBV14 to TRBJ1-1; D is perhaps TRBD1 (6 bases). CDR1 and CDR2 (germline): SGHDN, FVKESK. Trimming left V 4 bases short and J 3 bases short, with 21 bases between. The CDR3 loop spans 17 amino acids. CDR3 region: CASSRPLGGGTDTEAFF. CDR3 sequence (DNA): TGTGCCAGCAGCCGGCCCCTCGGAGGGGGGACGGACACTGAAGCTTTCTTT.

The chain joins TRBV9 to TRBJ1-1; the D gene is possibly TRBD1 (6 bases). The germline V and J ends were trimmed by 1 base and 2 bases, with 15 bases remaining between them. The CDR3 is made up of 16 amino acids. Germline V lookup: CDR1 SGDLS, CDR2 YYNGEE. The CDR3 here is CASSVSAIQGNTEAFF. CDR3 coding DNA: TGTGCCAGCAGCGTATCCGCAATACAGGGAAACACTGAAGCTTTCTTT. The variable domain in full, with the rest retrieved from reference TRBV9 and TRBJ1-1, is DSGVTQTPKHLITATGQRVTLRCSPRSGDLSVYWYQQSLDQGLQFLIQYYNGEERAKGNILERFSAQQFPDLHSELNLSSLELGDSALYFCASSVSAIQGNTEAFFGQGTRLTVV.

This rearrangement joins TRBV9 to TRBJ2-3; 8 nucleotides align to TRBD2. Trimming cost V 0 bases and J 2 bases; bases outside gene matches: 2. The CDR3 totals 15 residues. CDR1 SGDLS and CDR2 YYNGEE come from the germline V gene. The DNA of the CDR3 is TGTGCCAGCAGCGTAGTAGCGGGATCCACAGATACGCAGTATTTT. This sequence encodes CASSVVAGSTDTQYF.

Only one count was recorded for this clone. The chain uses TRBV18 and TRBJ2-2; possible D gene TRBD2, 6 bases. V was clipped by 4 bases and J by 5 bases, with 17 bases between them. The CDR3 has 16 amino acids. Germline V lookup: CDR1 KGHSH, CDR2 LQKENI. CDR3 protein: CASSRGTPSGTGELFF. The DNA of the CDR3 is TGTGCCAGCTCACGAGGGACTCCTTCAGGGACCGGGGAGCTGTTTTTT.

The chain recombines TRBV7-9 with TRBJ1-1; D might be TRBD1 (5 bases). The ends were cut back, 5 bases at V and 4 bases at J, with 17 bases in the middle. In germline, CDR1 is SEHNR, CDR2 FQNEAQ (reference sequence). CDR3 length: 15 amino acids. In DNA form, the CDR3 reads TGTGCCAGCAGCCCGTACCCCAGGGTTGTCACTGAAGCTTTCTTT. Translating gives CASSPYPRVVTEAFF.

V usage is TRBV7-2 and J usage is TRBJ2-2; the D gene is possibly TRBD1 (6 bases). V lost 6 bases, J lost 7 bases, and 21 bases lay in between. The CDR3 totals 16 residues. CDR1 SGHTA and CDR2 FQGNSA come from the germline V gene. The CDR3 sequence: CASSFTGSKWIGELFF. The CDR3 DNA sequence: TGTGCCAGCAGTTTTACAGGGTCGAAATGGATCGGGGAGCTGTTTTTT.